This T cell receptor (beta chain) is drawn from a study of T cell repertoires in cytomegalovirus infection. In the study overall: Public TCR beta signatures marked donors with CMV infection and the matching HLA. Regarding the study as a whole: Cumulative public TCR beta family frequency identified CMV carriers with the relevant HLA. HLA-C-restricted, CMV-specific TCR beta clonotypes were dominant ex vivo.

TCRdb re-analysed the reads in MiXCR, keeping a single row per CDR3 protein. This table holds hundreds of thousands of distinct CDR3 sequences, 20% to 25% found once. The CDR3 length is 15 residues. The V gene's germline CDR1 is SEHNR and CDR2 FQNEAQ (reference sequence). The V and J ends lost 5 bases and 1 base, in that order; junction bases with no gene match: 7. This clonotype was counted at least ten times. Its antigen is as yet unknown. J is TRBJ2-7 and V is TRBV7-9; TRBD1 aligns across 8 bases. Sequenced input: CD8+ T cells from PBMCs. The receptor was derived from a human donor in good health (CMV status not recorded). Some clones in this sample may be carry-over from other donors' samples. The CDR3 here is CASSPPTGESYEQYF. CDR3 DNA: TGTGCCAGCAGCCCCCCGACAGGGGAGTCCTACGAGCAGTACTTC.